This TCR beta chain comes out of a study of blood T cell repertoires in COVID-19. For the study at large: T cells, B-cell-depleted T cells, or PBMCs provided the cDNA or gDNA that served as material.

In Seattle, patients joined the study during active infection and were tracked longitudinally. Per the original data handling: Reference gene primer amplification gave nucleated cell count estimates. Repertoires were generated with immunoSEQ multiplex PCR, while TCRdb's copy carries only in-frame clones and drops some. V and J calls and clone size follow that table, whereas D and trimming were derived from the DNA. Of some 200,000 clones listed, about 83% are singletons. The receptor comes from a woman under 40 with COVID-19, enrolled during active disease. Sequencing was done on a sample of peripheral blood.

This CDR3 is CASSQVGGPYTF. In nucleotides, the CDR3 is TGTGCCAGCAGCCAAGTGGGAGGGCCCTACACCTTC. V gene TRBV4-2 combines with J gene TRBJ1-2, with D unresolved. CDR1 is LGHNA, CDR2 YNFKEQ, per germline. V was clipped by 1 base and J by 10 bases, with 10 bases between them. There are 12 residues in the CDR3.